This is a list of T cell receptor beta chains from one sample in a study of PD-L1 blockade in urothelial cancer. Assay: immunoSEQ multiplex PCR; the TCRdb copy retains only in-frame clones and omits some. This table has fewer than 40,000 clones, approximately 91% appearing once. The sequencing used PBMCs, collected around atezolizumab (anti-PD-L1) treatment. These receptors were collected from a woman aged 60-75 years with urothelial cancer. CDR3s include the opening cysteine and the closing phenylalanine or tryptophan. D genes are given only for firm matches. Size is stated for part of the rows, as once, few or many counts, or as a class when the clone is expanded.

j_call d_call clone_size v_call cdr3_aa cdr3_nt
TRBJ2-6 TRBD1 once TRBV10-3 CAISGTGSGANVLTF TGTGCCATCAGTGGGACAGGGTCTGGGGCCAACGTCCTGACTTTC
TRBJ2-7 - - TRBV6-6 CASSLAGYEQYF TGTGCCAGCAGTTTGGCCGGGTACGAGCAGTACTTC
TRBJ2-1 - - TRBV4-3 CASSQVSNEQFF TGCGCCAGCAGCCAAGTATCGAATGAGCAGTTCTTC
TRBJ2-5 TRBD2 - TRBV9 CASSVDPGGKETQYF TGTGCCAGCAGCGTAGATCCGGGAGGCAAAGAGACCCAGTACTTC
TRBJ2-2 TRBD1 - TRBV7-8 CASRLTGAGELFF TGTGCCAGCAGGCTGACAGGGGCCGGGGAGCTGTTTTTT
TRBJ2-7 - - TRBV14 CASSHLPAGSSEQYF TGTGCCAGCAGCCACCTCCCGGCCGGGAGTAGCGAGCAGTACTTC
TRBJ2-5 TRBD2 - TRBV11-2 CASSLSFLAGGGTQYF TGTGCCAGCAGCTTAAGCTTTCTAGCGGGAGGGGGGACCCAGTACTTC
TRBJ2-5 - - TRBV2 CASTETRYQETQYF TGTGCCAGCACTGAGACAAGGTACCAAGAGACCCAGTACTTC
TRBJ2-5 - - TRBV5-6 CASSLLREETQYF TGTGCCAGCAGCTTGCTCAGGGAAGAGACCCAGTACTTC
TRBJ1-2 TRBD1 - TRBV28 CASTDRGRGYTF TGTGCCAGCACTGACAGGGGACGTGGCTACACCTTC
TRBJ2-1 TRBD2 - TRBV30 CAWTEGASGSWYNEQFF TGTGCCTGGACCGAGGGGGCTAGCGGGAGTTGGTACAATGAGCAGTTCTTC
TRBJ1-2 - - TRBV4-3 CASSQGTDGYGYTF TGCGCCAGCAGCCAAGGGACAGACGGCTATGGCTACACCTTC
TRBJ2-7 TRBD1 - TRBV9 CASSVVGDSSYEQYF TGTGCCAGCAGCGTAGTTGGGGACAGTTCCTACGAGCAGTACTTC
TRBJ2-1 TRBD1 - TRBV7-9 CASSPRQGWSNEQFF TGTGCCAGCAGCCCGCGACAGGGATGGAGCAATGAGCAGTTCTTC
TRBJ2-5 TRBD1 - TRBV19 CASSWDRGETQYF TGTGCCAGTAGTTGGGACAGGGGAGAGACCCAGTACTTC
TRBJ2-1 - - TRBV7-2 CASSLAGVGEQFF TGTGCCAGCAGCTTAGCGGGAGTCGGTGAGCAGTTCTTC
TRBJ2-5 - - TRBV18 CASHQGETQYF TGTGCCAGCCACCAGGGAGAGACCCAGTACTTC
TRBJ2-3 TRBD2 few TRBV5-1 CASRALAGVTDTQYF TGCGCCAGCAGGGCTCTAGCGGGAGTAACAGATACGCAGTATTTT
TRBJ2-3 TRBD1 - TRBV7-7 CASSIRQGGTDTQYF TGTGCCAGCAGCATTAGACAGGGTGGCACAGATACGCAGTATTTT
TRBJ2-7 TRBD2 - TRBV9 CASSVEGGRSHEQYF TGTGCCAGCAGCGTAGAGGGCGGGAGGAGCCACGAGCAGTACTTC
TRBJ1-1 TRBD1 - TRBV19 CASSTDRGSEAFF TGTGCCAGTAGTACTGACAGGGGTTCTGAAGCTTTCTTT
TRBJ2-1 - once TRBV5-1 CASSLEAGLYNEQFF TGCGCCAGCAGCTTGGAGGCGGGACTCTACAATGAGCAGTTCTTC
TRBJ2-7 - - TRBV7-3 CASSTGSLASEQYF TGTGCCAGCAGCACCGGATCCCTAGCTTCCGAGCAGTACTTC
TRBJ1-3 - - TRBV5-1 CASSLANPQAGNTIYF TGCGCCAGCAGCTTGGCAAACCCTCAGGCTGGAAACACCATATATTTT
TRBJ1-5 TRBD1 - TRBV28 CASSPSTGESVKPQHF TGTGCCAGCAGTCCGTCGACAGGGGAGTCCGTGAAGCCCCAGCATTTT
TRBJ2-7 TRBD2 - TRBV5-1 CASRKNLAGVSEQYF TGCGCCAGCAGAAAGAACCTAGCGGGAGTTTCCGAGCAGTACTTC
TRBJ1-1 TRBD1 - TRBV28 CASRTGGASTEAFF TGTGCCAGCAGGACAGGGGGCGCATCCACTGAAGCTTTCTTT
TRBJ2-1 TRBD2 - TRBV2 CASSEAGSAGEHYNEQFF TGTGCCAGCAGTGAAGCTGGGTCAGCGGGAGAACACTACAATGAGCAGTTCTTC
TRBJ2-2 - - TRBV25-1 CASSDFRGAGELFF TGTGCCAGCAGTGATTTCCGGGGGGCTGGGGAGCTGTTTTTT
TRBJ1-2 - - TRBV18 CASSPIGGRLGYTF TGTGCCAGCTCGCCGATCGGGGGGCGGCTTGGCTACACCTTC
TRBJ2-3 - once TRBV18 CASSHRESTDTQYF TGTGCCAGCTCACACAGGGAAAGCACAGATACGCAGTATTTT
TRBJ2-5 TRBD2 - TRBV6-5 CATYLAGGTQYF TGTGCCACCTATCTAGCGGGTGGGACCCAGTACTTC
TRBJ2-7 TRBD1 - TRBV5-4 CASSFGQGSGEQYF TGTGCCAGCAGCTTCGGACAGGGTTCGGGCGAGCAGTACTTC
TRBJ2-7 - - TRBV4-1 CASSQKSDSITSYEQYF TGCGCCAGCAGCCAAAAATCGGACAGCATAACTTCCTACGAGCAGTACTTC
TRBJ1-3 - - TRBV6-5 CASSYSPGNTIYF TGTGCCAGCAGTTACAGCCCCGGAAACACCATATATTTT
TRBJ2-7 TRBD1 once TRBV7-8 CASSHRDRREQYF TGTGCCAGCAGCCACCGGGACAGACGCGAGCAGTACTTC
TRBJ2-7 - - TRBV9 CASSPPDGGYEQYF TGTGCCAGCAGCCCCCCGGACGGGGGCTACGAGCAGTACTTC
TRBJ2-2 - - TRBV4-3 CASSPFIDSGELFF TGCGCCAGCAGCCCATTTATTGACTCCGGGGAGCTGTTTTTT
TRBJ1-5 TRBD1 - TRBV5-1 CASSLGGQGHPQHF TGCGCCAGCAGCTTGGGGGGACAGGGTCACCCCCAGCATTTT
TRBJ2-5 - - TRBV5-1 CASSLVARESETQYF TGCGCCAGCAGCTTGGTCGCCAGGGAATCAGAGACCCAGTACTTC
TRBJ1-4 TRBD1 - TRBV5-1 CASSLGQGNEKLFF TGCGCCAGCAGCTTGGGACAGGGAAATGAAAAACTGTTTTTT
TRBJ2-3 TRBD1 - TRBV7-9 CASSLWTGTGGTDTQYF TGTGCCAGCAGCTTATGGACCGGGACAGGGGGCACAGATACGCAGTATTTT
TRBJ2-5 - once TRBV19 CASSTMVGAPQETQYF TGTGCCAGTAGTACCATGGTGGGGGCCCCCCAAGAGACCCAGTACTTC
TRBJ2-7 TRBD1 once TRBV29-1 CSVHQGTGAYEQYF TGCAGCGTTCACCAGGGTACAGGGGCCTACGAGCAGTACTTC
TRBJ1-1 - - TRBV11-2 CASSLAFAGRTEAFF TGTGCCAGCAGCTTAGCCTTTGCGGGGCGCACTGAAGCTTTCTTT
TRBJ2-5 TRBD2 - TRBV18 CASSPYQRGRGQETQYF TGTGCCAGCTCGCCGTATCAGCGGGGGCGGGGCCAAGAGACCCAGTACTTC
TRBJ1-2 TRBD1 - TRBV18 CASSPLGQGNYGYTF TGTGCCAGCTCACCACTGGGACAGGGTAACTATGGCTACACCTTC
TRBJ1-1 - - TRBV5-1 CASSLAERDEAFF TGCGCCAGCAGCTTGGCCGAGCGAGATGAAGCTTTCTTT